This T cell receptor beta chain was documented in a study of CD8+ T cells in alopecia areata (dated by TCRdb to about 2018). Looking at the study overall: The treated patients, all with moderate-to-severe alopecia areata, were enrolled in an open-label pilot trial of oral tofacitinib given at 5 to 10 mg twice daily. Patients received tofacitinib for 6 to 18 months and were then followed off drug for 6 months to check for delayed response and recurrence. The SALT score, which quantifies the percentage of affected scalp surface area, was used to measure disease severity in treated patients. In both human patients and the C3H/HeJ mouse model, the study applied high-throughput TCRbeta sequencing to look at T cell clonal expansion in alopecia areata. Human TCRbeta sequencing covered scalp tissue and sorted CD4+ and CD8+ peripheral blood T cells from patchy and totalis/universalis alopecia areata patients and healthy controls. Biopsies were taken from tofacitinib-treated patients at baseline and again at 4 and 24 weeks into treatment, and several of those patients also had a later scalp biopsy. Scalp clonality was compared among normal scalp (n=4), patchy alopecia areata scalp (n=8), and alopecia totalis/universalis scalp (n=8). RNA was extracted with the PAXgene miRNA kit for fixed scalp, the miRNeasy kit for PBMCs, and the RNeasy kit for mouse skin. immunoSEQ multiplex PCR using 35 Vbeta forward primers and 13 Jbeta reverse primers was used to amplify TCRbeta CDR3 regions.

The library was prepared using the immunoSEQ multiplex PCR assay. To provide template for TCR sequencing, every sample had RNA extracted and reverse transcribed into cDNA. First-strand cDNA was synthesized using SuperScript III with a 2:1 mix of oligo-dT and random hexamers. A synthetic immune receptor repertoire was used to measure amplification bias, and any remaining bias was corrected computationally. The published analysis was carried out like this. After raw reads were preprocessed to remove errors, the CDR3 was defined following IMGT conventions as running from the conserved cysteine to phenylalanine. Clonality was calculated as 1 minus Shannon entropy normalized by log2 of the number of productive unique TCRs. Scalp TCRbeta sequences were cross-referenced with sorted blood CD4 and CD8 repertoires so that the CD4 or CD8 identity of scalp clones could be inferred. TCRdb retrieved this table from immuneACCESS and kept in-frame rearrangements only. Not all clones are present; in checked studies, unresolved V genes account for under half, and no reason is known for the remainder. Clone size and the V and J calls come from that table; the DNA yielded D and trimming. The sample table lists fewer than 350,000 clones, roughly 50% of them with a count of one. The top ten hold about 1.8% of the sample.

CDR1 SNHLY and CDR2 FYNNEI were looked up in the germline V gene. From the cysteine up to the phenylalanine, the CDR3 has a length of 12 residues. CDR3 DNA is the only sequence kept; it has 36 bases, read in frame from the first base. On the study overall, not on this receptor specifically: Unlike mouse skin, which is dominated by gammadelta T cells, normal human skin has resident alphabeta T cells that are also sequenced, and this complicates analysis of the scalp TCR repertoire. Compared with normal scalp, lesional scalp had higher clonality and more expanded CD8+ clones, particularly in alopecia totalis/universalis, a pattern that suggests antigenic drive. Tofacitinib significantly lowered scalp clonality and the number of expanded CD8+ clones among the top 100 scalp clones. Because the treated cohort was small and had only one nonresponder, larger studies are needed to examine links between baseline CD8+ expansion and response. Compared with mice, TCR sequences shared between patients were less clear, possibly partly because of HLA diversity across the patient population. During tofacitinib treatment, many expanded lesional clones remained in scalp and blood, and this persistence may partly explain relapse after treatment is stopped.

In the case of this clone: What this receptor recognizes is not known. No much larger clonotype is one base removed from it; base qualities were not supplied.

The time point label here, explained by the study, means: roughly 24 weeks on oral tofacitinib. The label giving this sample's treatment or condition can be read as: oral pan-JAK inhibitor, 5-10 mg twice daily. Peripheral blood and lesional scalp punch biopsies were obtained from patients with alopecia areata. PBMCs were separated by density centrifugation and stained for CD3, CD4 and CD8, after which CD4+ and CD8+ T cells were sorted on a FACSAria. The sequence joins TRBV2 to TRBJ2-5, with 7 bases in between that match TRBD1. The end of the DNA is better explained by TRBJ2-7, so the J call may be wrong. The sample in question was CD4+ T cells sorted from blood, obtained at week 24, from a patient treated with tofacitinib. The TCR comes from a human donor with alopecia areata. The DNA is TGTGCCAGCACCGACAGGGACTACGAGCAGTACTTC. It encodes CASTDRDYEQYF.